This T cell receptor beta chain was documented in a study of T cell repertoires in cytomegalovirus infection. As for the study in general: HLA-B-restricted CMV epitopes that are well studied, plus recently identified HLA-C-restricted ones, were used by the study. Indications came from public TCR beta signatures; they pointed to CMV infection and to a matching HLA type.

Turning to this clonotype: What it binds is not known. One end of the junction does not line up with germline, which may come from a read error.

TCRdb passed the reads through MiXCR, listing each CDR3 protein once. The repertoire holds approximately 730,000 distinct CDR3 sequences, under 35% seen once, with roughly 13% in the top ten. Germline loops: CDR1 SGHDN, CDR2 FVKESK. This CDR3 spans 14 amino acids. Study outcomes and limitations: Carriers of CMV plus the relevant HLA were identified by cumulative public TCR beta family frequency. CMV-specific HLA-C-restricted TCR beta clonotypes dominated the ex vivo response.

V usage is TRBV14 and J usage is TRBJ1-5, with no clear D. This receptor was identified in a human donor in good health (CMV status not recorded). Some clones in this sample may be carry-over from other donors' samples. Here the sequenced sample was cultured CD8+ T cells from PBMCs, taken from culture after CMV antigen stimulation. CDR3 coding DNA: TGTGTCAGCAGCTACGGGCCGATCAGACAGCCCCAGCATTTT. It specifies CVSSYGPIRQPQHF.